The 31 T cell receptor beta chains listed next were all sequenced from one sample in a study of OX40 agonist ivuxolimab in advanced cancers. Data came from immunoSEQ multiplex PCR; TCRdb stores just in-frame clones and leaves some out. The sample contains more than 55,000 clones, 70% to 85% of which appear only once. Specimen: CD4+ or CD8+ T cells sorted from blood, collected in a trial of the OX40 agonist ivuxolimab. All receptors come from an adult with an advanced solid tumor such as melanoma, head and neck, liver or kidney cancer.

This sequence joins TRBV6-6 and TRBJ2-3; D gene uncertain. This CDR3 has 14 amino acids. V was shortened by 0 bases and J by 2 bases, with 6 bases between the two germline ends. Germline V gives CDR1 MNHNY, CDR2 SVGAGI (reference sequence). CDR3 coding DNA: TGTGCCAGCAGTTACTCGACCTACACAGATACGCAGTATTTT. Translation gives CASSYSTYTDTQYF.

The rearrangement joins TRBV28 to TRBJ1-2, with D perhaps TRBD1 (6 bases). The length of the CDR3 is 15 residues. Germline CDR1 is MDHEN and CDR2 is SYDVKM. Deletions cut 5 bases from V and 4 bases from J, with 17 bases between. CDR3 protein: CASSLSIDRSYGYTF. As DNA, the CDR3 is TGTGCCAGCAGTCTATCAATCGACAGGTCCTATGGCTACACCTTC.

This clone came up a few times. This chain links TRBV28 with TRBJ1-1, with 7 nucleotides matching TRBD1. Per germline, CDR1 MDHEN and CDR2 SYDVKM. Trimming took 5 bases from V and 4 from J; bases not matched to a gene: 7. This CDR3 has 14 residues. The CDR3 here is CASSPPGGGTEAFF. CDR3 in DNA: TGTGCCAGCAGTCCTCCAGGGGGAGGCACTGAAGCTTTCTTT.

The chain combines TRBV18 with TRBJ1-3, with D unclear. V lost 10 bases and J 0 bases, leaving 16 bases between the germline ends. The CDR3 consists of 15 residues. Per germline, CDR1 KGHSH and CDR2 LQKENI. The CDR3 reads CATRERGISGNTIYF. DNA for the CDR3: TGTGCCACCCGGGAGCGAGGCATCTCTGGAAACACCATATATTTT.

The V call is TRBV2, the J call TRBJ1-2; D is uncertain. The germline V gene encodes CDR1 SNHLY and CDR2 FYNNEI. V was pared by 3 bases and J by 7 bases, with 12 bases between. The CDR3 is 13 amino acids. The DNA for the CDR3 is TGTGCCAGCAGTGACCGGGGTTGGGCTGGCTACACCTTC. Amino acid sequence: CASSDRGWAGYTF.

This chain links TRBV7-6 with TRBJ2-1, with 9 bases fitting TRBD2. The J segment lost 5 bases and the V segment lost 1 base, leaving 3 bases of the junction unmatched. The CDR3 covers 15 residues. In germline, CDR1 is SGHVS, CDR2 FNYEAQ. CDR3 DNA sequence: TGTGCCAGCAGCTTAGAAGCGGGGGGTAACAATGAGCAGTTCTTC. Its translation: CASSLEAGGNNEQFF.

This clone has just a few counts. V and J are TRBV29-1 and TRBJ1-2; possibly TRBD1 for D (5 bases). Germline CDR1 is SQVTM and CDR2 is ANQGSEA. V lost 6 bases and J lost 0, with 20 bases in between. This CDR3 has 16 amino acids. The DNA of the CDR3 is TGCAGCGTCCTCAAGGGCCAGGGTACAGCTAACTATGGCTACACCTTC. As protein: CSVLKGQGTANYGYTF.

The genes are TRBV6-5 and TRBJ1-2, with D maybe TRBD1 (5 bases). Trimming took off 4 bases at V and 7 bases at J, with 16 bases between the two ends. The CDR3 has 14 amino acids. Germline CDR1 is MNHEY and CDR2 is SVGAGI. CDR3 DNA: TGTGCCAGCAGTTTCGGAAGGGGCCCGGGTGGCTACACCTTC. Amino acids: CASSFGRGPGGYTF.

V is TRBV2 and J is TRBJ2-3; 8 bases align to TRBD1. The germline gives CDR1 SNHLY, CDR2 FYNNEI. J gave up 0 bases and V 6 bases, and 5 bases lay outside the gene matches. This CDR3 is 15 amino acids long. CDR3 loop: CASRRTGFSTDTQYF. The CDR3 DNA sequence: TGTGCCAGCAGACGGACAGGGTTTAGCACAGATACGCAGTATTTT.

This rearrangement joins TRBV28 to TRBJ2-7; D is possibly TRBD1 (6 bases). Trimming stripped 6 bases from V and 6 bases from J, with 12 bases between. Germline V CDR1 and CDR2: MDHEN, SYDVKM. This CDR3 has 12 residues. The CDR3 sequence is CASRLQGLEQYF. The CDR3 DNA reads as TGTGCCAGCAGGTTACAGGGCCTCGAGCAGTACTTC.

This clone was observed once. This CDR3 is CASSPDREDGYTF. Here the CDR3 DNA reads TGTGCCAGCTCACCAGACAGGGAAGATGGCTACACCTTC. The V call is TRBV18, the J call TRBJ1-2, with 7 bases fitting TRBD1. V lost 2 bases, J lost 6 bases, and 3 bases stayed unmatched. CDR1 KGHSH and CDR2 LQKENI come from the germline V gene. The CDR3 is 13 amino acids.

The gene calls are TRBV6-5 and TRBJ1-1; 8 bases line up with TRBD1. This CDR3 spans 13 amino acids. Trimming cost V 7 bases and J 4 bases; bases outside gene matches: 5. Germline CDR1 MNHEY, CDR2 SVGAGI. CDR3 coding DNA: TGTGCCAGCAACCAGGGGGCGCGCACTGAAGCTTTCTTT. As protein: CASNQGARTEAFF.

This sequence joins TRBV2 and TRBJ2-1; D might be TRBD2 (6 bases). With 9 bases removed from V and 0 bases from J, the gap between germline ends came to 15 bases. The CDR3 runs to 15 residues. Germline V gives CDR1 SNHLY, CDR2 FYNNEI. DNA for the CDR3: TGTGCCAGTCTTACCGGGACTCCCTCCTACAATGAGCAGTTCTTC. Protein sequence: CASLTGTPSYNEQFF.

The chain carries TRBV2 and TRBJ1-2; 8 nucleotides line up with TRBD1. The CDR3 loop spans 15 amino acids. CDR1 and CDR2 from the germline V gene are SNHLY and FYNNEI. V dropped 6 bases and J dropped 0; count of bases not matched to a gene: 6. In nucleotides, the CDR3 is TGTGCCAGCAGAGGCAGGGGGCTGTCTAACTATGGCTACACCTTC. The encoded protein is CASRGRGLSNYGYTF. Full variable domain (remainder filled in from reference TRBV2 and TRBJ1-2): EPEVTQTPSHQVTQMGQEVILRCVPISNHLYFYWYRQILGQKVEFLVSFYNNEISEKSEIFDDQFSVERPDGSNFTLKIRSTKLEDSAMYFCASRGRGLSNYGYTFGSGTRLTVV.

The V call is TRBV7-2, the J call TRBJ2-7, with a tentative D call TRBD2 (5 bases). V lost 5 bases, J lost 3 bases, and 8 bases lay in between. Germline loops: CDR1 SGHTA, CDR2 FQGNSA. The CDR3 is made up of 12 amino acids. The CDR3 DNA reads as TGTGCCAGCAGCGAGGGATACTACGAGCAGTACTTC. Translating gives CASSEGYYEQYF.

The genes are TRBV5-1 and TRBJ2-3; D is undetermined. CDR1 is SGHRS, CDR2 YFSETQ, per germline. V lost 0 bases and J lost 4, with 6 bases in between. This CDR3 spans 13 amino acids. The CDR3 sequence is CASSLVGSDTQYF. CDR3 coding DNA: TGCGCCAGCAGCTTGGTGGGGTCAGATACGCAGTATTTT.

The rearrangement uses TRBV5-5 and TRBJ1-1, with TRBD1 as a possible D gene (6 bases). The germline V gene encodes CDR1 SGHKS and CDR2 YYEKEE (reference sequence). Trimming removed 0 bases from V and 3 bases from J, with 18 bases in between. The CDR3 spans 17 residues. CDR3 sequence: CASSLEAPRGAYTEAFF. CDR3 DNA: TGTGCCAGCAGCTTGGAGGCCCCTCGGGGGGCGTACACTGAAGCTTTCTTT.

CDR3 nucleotide sequence: TGTGCCACCAGCAGCCGGGGACAGTTCTACGAGCAGTACTTC. This translates into CATSSRGQFYEQYF. The genes are TRBV15 and TRBJ2-7; 7 bases map to TRBD1. Germline V gene data show CDR1 as LNHNV and CDR2 as YYDKDF (reference sequence). The ends lost 3 bases at V and 3 bases at J; junction bases unmatched: 5. CDR3 length: 14 residues.

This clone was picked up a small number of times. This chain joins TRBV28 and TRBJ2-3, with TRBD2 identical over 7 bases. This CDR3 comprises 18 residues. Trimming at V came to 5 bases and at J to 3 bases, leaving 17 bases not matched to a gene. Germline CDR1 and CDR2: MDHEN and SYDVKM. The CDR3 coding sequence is TGTGCCAGCAGTGCTGGCGGCTACGGGGAGGGCAGGACAGATACGCAGTATTTT. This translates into CASSAGGYGEGRTDTQYF.

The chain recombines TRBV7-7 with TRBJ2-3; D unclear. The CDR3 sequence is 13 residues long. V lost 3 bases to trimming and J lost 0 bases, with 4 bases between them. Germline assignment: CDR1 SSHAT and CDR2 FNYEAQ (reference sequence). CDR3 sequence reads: CASSFISTDTQYF. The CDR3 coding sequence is TGTGCCAGCAGCTTTATAAGCACAGATACGCAGTATTTT.

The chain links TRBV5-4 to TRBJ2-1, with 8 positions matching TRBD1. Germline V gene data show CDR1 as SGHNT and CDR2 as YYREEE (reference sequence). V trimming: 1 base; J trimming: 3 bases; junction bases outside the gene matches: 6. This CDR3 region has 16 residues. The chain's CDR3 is CASSLPPGQDYNEQFF. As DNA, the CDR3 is TGTGCCAGCAGCTTGCCCCCGGGACAGGACTACAATGAGCAGTTCTTC.

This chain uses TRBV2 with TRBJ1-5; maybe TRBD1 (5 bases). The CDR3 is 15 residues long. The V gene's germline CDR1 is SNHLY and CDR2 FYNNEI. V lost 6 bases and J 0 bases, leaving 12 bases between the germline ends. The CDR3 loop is CASSVKRGSNQPQHF. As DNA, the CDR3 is TGTGCCAGCAGCGTAAAGAGGGGTAGCAATCAGCCCCAGCATTTT.

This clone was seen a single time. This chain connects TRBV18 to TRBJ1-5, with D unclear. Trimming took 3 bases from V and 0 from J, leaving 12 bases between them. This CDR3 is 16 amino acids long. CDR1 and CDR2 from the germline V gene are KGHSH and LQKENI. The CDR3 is CASSPSGSLSNQPQHF. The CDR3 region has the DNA TGTGCCAGCTCACCGTCCGGTTCTCTTAGCAATCAGCCCCAGCATTTT.

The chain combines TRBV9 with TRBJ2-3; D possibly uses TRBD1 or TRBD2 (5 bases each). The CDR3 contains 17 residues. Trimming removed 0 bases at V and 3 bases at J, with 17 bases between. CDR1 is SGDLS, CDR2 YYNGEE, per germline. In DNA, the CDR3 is TGTGCCAGCAGCGTAGGAGAATTGGGGGTCTTAACAGATACGCAGTATTTT. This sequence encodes CASSVGELGVLTDTQYF.

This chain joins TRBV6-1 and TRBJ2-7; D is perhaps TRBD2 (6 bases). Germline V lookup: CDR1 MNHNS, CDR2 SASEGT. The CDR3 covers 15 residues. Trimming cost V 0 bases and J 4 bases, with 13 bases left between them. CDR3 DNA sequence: TGTGCCAGCAGTGAAGCTCTCGGCGGGATATACGAGCAGTACTTC. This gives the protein CASSEALGGIYEQYF.

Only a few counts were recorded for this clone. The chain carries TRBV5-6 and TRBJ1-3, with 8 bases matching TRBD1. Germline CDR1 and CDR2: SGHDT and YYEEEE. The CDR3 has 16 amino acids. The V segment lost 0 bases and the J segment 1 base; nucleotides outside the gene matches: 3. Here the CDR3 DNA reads TGTGCCAGCAGCTTGGGACAGGGGACTTCTGGAAACACCATATATTTT. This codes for CASSLGQGTSGNTIYF.

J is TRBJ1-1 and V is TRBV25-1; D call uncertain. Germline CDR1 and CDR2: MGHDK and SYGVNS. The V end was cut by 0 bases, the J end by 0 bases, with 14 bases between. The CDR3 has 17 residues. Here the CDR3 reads CASSEYSLGGLNTEAFF. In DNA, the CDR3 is TGTGCCAGCAGTGAATATTCCCTCGGAGGTTTGAACACTGAAGCTTTCTTT.

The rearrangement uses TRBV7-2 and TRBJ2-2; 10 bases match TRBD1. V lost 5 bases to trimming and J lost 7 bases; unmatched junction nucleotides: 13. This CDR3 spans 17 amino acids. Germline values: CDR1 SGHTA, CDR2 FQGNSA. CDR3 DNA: TGTGCCAGCAGCGGCAACCTAGGGACAGGGGCTATCGGGGAGCTGTTTTTT. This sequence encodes CASSGNLGTGAIGELFF.

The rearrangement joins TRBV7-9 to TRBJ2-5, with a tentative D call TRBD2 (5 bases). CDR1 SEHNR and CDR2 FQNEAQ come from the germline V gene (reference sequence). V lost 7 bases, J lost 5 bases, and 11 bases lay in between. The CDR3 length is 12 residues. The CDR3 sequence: CASTPGGETQYF. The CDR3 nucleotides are TGTGCCAGCACCCCGGGCGGGGAGACCCAGTACTTC.

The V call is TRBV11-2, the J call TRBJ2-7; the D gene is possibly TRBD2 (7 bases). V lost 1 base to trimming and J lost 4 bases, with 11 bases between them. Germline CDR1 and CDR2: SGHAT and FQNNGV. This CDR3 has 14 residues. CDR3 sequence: CASSLARGGYEQYF. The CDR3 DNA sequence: TGTGCCAGCAGCTTAGCGAGGGGGGGTTACGAGCAGTACTTC.

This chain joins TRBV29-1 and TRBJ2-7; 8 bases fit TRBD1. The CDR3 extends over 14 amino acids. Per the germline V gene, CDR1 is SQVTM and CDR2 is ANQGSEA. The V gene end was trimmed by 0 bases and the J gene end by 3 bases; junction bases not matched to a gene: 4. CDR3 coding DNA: TGCAGCGTTGAAGATGGGGGACAGGTCTACGAGCAGTACTTC. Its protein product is CSVEDGGQVYEQYF.